This T cell receptor (beta chain) stems from a study of early T cells in non-severe SARS-CoV-2 infection. Across the whole study: Sequenced bulk RNA came from whole blood that was unsorted, and chains were unpaired. Findings and limits, study-wide: VDJdb matches were skewed toward anti-spike CD8 T cell responses.

Unique molecular identifier tags were affixed to discrete cDNA molecules. TCRdb processed the 5' RACE reads anew with MiXCR; each CDR3 protein has one entry. The data hold more than 75,000 distinct CDR3 sequences, with around 15% observed a single time. CDR3 length: 13 residues. Trimming stripped 6 bases from V and 1 base from J, with 9 bases between. CDR1 is MNHNS, CDR2 SASEGT, per germline. On this clonotype itself: Antigen: not known.

This clonotype originated in an adult who was a healthcare worker with PCR-confirmed SARS-CoV-2 infection or an uninfected control (not recorded which). The J gene is TRBJ1-1, the V gene TRBV6-1; D is unclear. Sample: whole blood. CDR3 DNA sequence: TGTGCCAGCAGGGTAGGAGAGAACACTGAAGCTTTCTTT. Translated, it gives CASRVGENTEAFF.